These 27 T cell receptor beta chains share one sample of origin, sequenced in a study of metastatic and nonmetastatic thyroid tumors. Thyroid surgery took place with no prior treatment in any patient. TCRdb re-analyzed the PCR reads using MiXCR. This sample yields over 9,500 clones, of which 27% are seen a single time; roughly 19% belongs to the top ten. The sequencing input was tumor tissue. The origin of the receptors is a female donor with papillary thyroid cancer or a benign thyroid nodule (not recorded which). Some clones in this sample may be carry-over from other donors' samples.

This clone appeared many times. This chain links TRBV27 with TRBJ2-7; possibly TRBD1 for D (6 bases). This CDR3 is 14 amino acids long. V shed 3 bases and J shed 0 bases, with 9 bases lying between them. Germline-derived CDR1 and CDR2 are MNHEY and SMNVEV (reference sequence). The CDR3 protein is CASSFRGGSYEQYF. DNA for the CDR3: TGTGCCAGCAGTTTCAGGGGCGGCTCCTACGAGCAGTACTTC.

This clone counts as medium-sized. J is TRBJ2-2 and V is TRBV7-9; 10 bases are shared with TRBD2. The CDR3 length is 17 residues. Per the germline V gene, CDR1 is SEHNR and CDR2 is FQNEAQ (reference sequence). V gave up 2 bases and J gave up 4 bases; unmatched junction bases: 7. The CDR3 bases are TGTGCCAGCAGCTTATCAGCGGGAGGGCCCAGCACCGGGGAGCTGTTTTTT. Translating it yields CASSLSAGGPSTGELFF. Full variable domain (missing parts from reference TRBV7-9 and TRBJ2-2): DTGVSQNPRHKITKRGQNVTFRCDPISEHNRLYWYRQTLGQGPEFLTYFQNEAQLEKSRLLSDRFSAERPKGSFSTLEIQRTEQGDSAMYLCASSLSAGGPSTGELFFGEGSRLTVL.

This clone was seen many times. The V and J genes are TRBV30 and TRBJ2-2; 13 bases map to TRBD2. Trimming removed 0 bases from V and 4 bases from J; junction bases left unmatched: 2. In germline, CDR1 is GTSNPN, CDR2 SVGIG (reference sequence). The CDR3 consists of 16 residues. This chain's CDR3 is CAWSVLAGGRTGELFF. DNA for the CDR3: TGTGCCTGGAGTGTACTAGCGGGAGGGCGCACCGGGGAGCTGTTTTTT.

This clone was counted ten times or more. This chain uses TRBV28 with TRBJ2-2, with a possible D match to TRBD1 (6 bases). V lost 4 bases and J lost 5, with 11 bases in between. CDR1 is MDHEN and CDR2 is SYDVKM in the germline V gene. The CDR3 sequence is 14 residues long. Here the CDR3 reads CASSSGRGTGELFF. CDR3 sequence (DNA): TGTGCCAGCAGTTCCGGCAGGGGAACCGGGGAGCTGTTTTTT. The whole variable domain, filled in from reference TRBV28 and TRBJ2-2, reads DVKVTQSSRYLVKRTGEKVFLECVQDMDHENMFWYRQDPGLGLRLIYFSYDVKMKEKGDIPEGYSVSREKKERFSLILESASTNQTSMYLCASSSGRGTGELFFGEGSRLTVL.

The table lists this clone with a few counts. The rearrangement uses TRBV6-1 and TRBJ2-1, with 7 bases matching TRBD2. With V trimmed by 5 bases and J by 3 bases, 10 bases remained unmatched. Germline assignment: CDR1 MNHNS and CDR2 SASEGT. The CDR3 is 16 residues long. The CDR3 DNA sequence: TGTGCCAGCAGTTTTTTGAGCGGGACCAACTACAATGAGCAGTTCTTC. It encodes CASSFLSGTNYNEQFF.

Many counts were recorded for this clone. The chain joins TRBV5-1 to TRBJ1-1; D might be TRBD1 (5 bases). CDR1 and CDR2 from the germline V gene are SGHRS and YFSETQ. V dropped 3 bases and J dropped 0 bases, with 9 bases sitting between them. This CDR3 spans 14 amino acids. In DNA form, the CDR3 reads TGCGCCAGCAGCTCCAGGGCCATGAACACTGAAGCTTTCTTT. It codes for CASSSRAMNTEAFF.

The CDR3 region has the DNA TGTGCCAGCAGCCGTCAGGAAATGAACACTGAAGCTTTCTTT. Protein product: CASSRQEMNTEAFF. This chain connects TRBV3-1 to TRBJ1-1; D unresolved. Trimming removed 4 bases from V and 0 bases from J, with 9 bases in between. Germline lookup yields CDR1 LGHDT and CDR2 YNNKEL (reference sequence). The CDR3 extends over 14 amino acids.

This clone is labeled large. The rearrangement links TRBV5-5 to TRBJ1-1; tentatively, D is TRBD1 (5 bases). The CDR3 spans 11 residues. Germline CDR1 reads SGHKS; CDR2 reads YYEKEE (reference sequence). V dropped 0 bases and J dropped 8 bases, with 5 bases sitting between them. This CDR3 is CASSLGGEAFF. The CDR3 region has the DNA TGTGCCAGCAGCTTGGGGGGGGAAGCTTTCTTT.

Many counts were recorded for this clone. This chain uses TRBV6-1 with TRBJ2-2; D is ambiguous. Deletions cut 1 base from V and 9 bases from J, with 9 bases between. This CDR3 is built from 13 residues. Germline assignment: CDR1 MNHNS and CDR2 SASEGT. DNA for the CDR3: TGTGCCAGCAGTGAAGGGCGGACCCGGGAGCTGTTTTTT. Protein: CASSEGRTRELFF.

This chain joins TRBV6-4 and TRBJ2-7, with 9 positions matching TRBD2. The J call may be wrong; the DNA end is better matched by TRBJ2-1. Looked up from germline, CDR1 is MRHNA and CDR2 is SNTAGT. The CDR3 covers 15 residues. The CDR3 here is CASSDDSGSGNEQFF. The DNA of the CDR3 is TGTGCCAGCAGTGACGATAGCGGGAGTGGGAATGAGCAGTTCTTC.

This clone is medium-sized (0.01 to 0.1%) in the sample. The V call is TRBV2, the J call TRBJ1-1; D gene ambiguous. The CDR3 is made up of 15 amino acids. V gave up 0 bases and J gave up 1 base, with 9 bases separating them. The germline V gene encodes CDR1 SNHLY and CDR2 FYNNEI. The CDR3 loop is CASSEAQGKNTEAFF. CDR3 sequence (DNA): TGTGCCAGCAGTGAAGCGCAAGGGAAGAACACTGAAGCTTTCTTT.

This chain joins TRBV7-2 and TRBJ2-7, with 11 bases aligning to TRBD1. Germline-derived CDR1 and CDR2 are SGHTA and FQGNSA. V lost 5 bases and J lost 3; bases outside the gene matches: 6. The CDR3 is made up of 15 amino acids. The CDR3 sequence is CASSTGQGAFYEQYF. As DNA, the CDR3 is TGTGCCAGCAGCACAGGACAGGGGGCCTTCTACGAGCAGTACTTC.

The chain couples TRBV12-3 or TRBV12-4 to TRBJ2-3; D assignment may be TRBD1 or TRBD2 (5 bases each). The CDR3 is 12 residues long. Trimming took off 7 bases at V and 5 bases at J, with 10 bases between the two ends. The CDR3, as DNA: TGTGCCAGCATTCGGGGCGGAGATACGCAGTATTTT. Its protein is CASIRGGDTQYF.

The V gene is TRBV24-1, the J gene TRBJ2-1; 8 bases line up with TRBD2. CDR1 KGHDR and CDR2 SFDVKD come from the germline V gene. The J segment lost 8 bases and the V segment lost 8 bases, leaving 7 bases of the junction unmatched. This CDR3 region has 13 residues. The CDR3 reads CATKASGLDEQFF. In DNA, the CDR3 is TGTGCCACCAAGGCTAGCGGGTTAGATGAGCAGTTCTTC.

The chain uses TRBV30 and TRBJ2-7; D gene ambiguous. V gave up 4 bases and J gave up 2 bases, with 15 bases separating them. The germline gives CDR1 GTSNPN, CDR2 SVGIG (reference sequence). The CDR3 totals 14 residues. The CDR3 here is CAWKKGQKPYEQYF. The CDR3 DNA sequence: TGTGCCTGGAAAAAAGGGCAAAAACCCTACGAGCAGTACTTC.

This clone was counted between two and nine times. The chain is built from TRBV20-1 and TRBJ2-2; 9 nucleotides match TRBD2. The V and J ends lost 0 bases and 3 bases, in that order; junction bases with no gene match: 5. Germline CDR1 reads DFQATT; CDR2 reads SNEGSKA (reference sequence). This CDR3 region has 16 residues. CDR3 sequence: CSARDQAGGDTGELFF. CDR3 sequence (DNA): TGCAGTGCTAGAGATCAGGCGGGAGGGGACACCGGGGAGCTGTTTTTT.

CDR3 coding DNA: TGCGCCAGCAGCCGTACTGGGGGCATGAACGAGCAGTACTTC. Encoded protein: CASSRTGGMNEQYF. The chain joins TRBV5-1 to TRBJ2-7, with D possibly being TRBD1 (6 bases). Germline V gives CDR1 SGHRS, CDR2 YFSETQ. This CDR3 has 14 residues. The ends were cut back, 4 bases at V and 5 bases at J, with 16 bases in the middle.

In this sample, this clone turned up many times. The chain joins TRBV28 to TRBJ1-1; D call uncertain. The CDR3 sequence is 15 residues long. The germline gives CDR1 MDHEN, CDR2 SYDVKM. V was pared by 7 bases and J by 0 bases, with 15 bases between. In nucleotides, the CDR3 is TGTGCCAGCAATACCCGAGTTTCCATGAACACTGAAGCTTTCTTT. It yields the protein CASNTRVSMNTEAFF.

This clone was counted many times. One base away lies a much larger clone, so this may be a sequencing read error. This rearrangement joins TRBV6-5 to TRBJ1-1; tentative D call: TRBD1 (5 bases). Trimming took 0 bases from V and 4 from J, leaving 15 bases between them. Germline CDR1 MNHEY, CDR2 SVGAGI. The CDR3 contains 16 residues. DNA of the CDR3: TGTGCCAGCAGTTACTCGCGGGGGGTCAGGAGCACTGAAGCTTTCTTT. It yields the protein CASSYSRGVRSTEAFF.

This clone was recorded at least ten times. The chain combines TRBV6-2 or TRBV6-3 with TRBJ2-2, with a weak D call TRBD2 (6 bases). Germline CDR1 is MNHEY and CDR2 is SVGEGT. This CDR3 spans 14 amino acids. Trimming stripped 5 bases from V and 1 base from J, with 8 bases between. CDR3 amino acids: CASSRAGNTGELFF. DNA of the CDR3: TGTGCCAGCAGTCGAGCGGGGAACACCGGGGAGCTGTTTTTT.

Within the sample, this clone is medium-sized. J is TRBJ2-7 and V is TRBV20-1; tentatively, D is TRBD1 (5 bases). The V end was cut by 0 bases, the J end by 3 bases, with 15 bases between. The CDR3 has 15 residues. Germline CDR1 and CDR2: DFQATT and SNEGSKA (reference sequence). CDR3 loop: CSARDLGVKGYEQYF. The CDR3 DNA reads as TGCAGTGCTAGAGATCTAGGGGTAAAGGGCTACGAGCAGTACTTC.

This clone was counted many times. V is TRBV12-3 or TRBV12-4 and J is TRBJ1-6; the D is unclear. CDR3 length: 14 amino acids. V was cut by 3 bases and J by 10 bases, with 13 bases left in between. DNA for the CDR3: TGTGCCAGCAGTTTCAAATACGGGCGATCACCCCTCCACTTT. It yields the protein CASSFKYGRSPLHF.

This clone is medium-sized by share. The rearrangement uses TRBV11-2 and TRBJ1-4, with D tentatively TRBD1 (6 bases). The germline gives CDR1 SGHAT, CDR2 FQNNGV. V lost 2 bases and J 7 bases, leaving 11 bases between the germline ends. The CDR3 totals 14 residues. CDR3 bases: TGTGCCAGCAGCTTACAGGGGAGTGGTGAAAAACTGTTTTTT. Translation gives CASSLQGSGEKLFF. Full variable domain (missing parts from reference TRBV11-2 and TRBJ1-4): EAGVAQSPRYKIIEKRQSVAFWCNPISGHATLYWYQQILGQGPKLLIQFQNNGVVDDSQLPKDRFSAERLKGVDSTLKIQPAKLEDSAVYLCASSLQGSGEKLFFGSGTQLSVL.

This clone showed up just a few times. The chain combines TRBV6-5 with TRBJ2-7, with D perhaps TRBD1 or TRBD2 (6 bases each). This CDR3 comprises 17 residues. Per the germline V gene, CDR1 is MNHEY and CDR2 is SVGAGI. V lost 0 bases to trimming and J lost 6 bases, with 21 bases between them. In DNA form, the CDR3 reads TGTGCCAGCAGTTACTCGATGGGTACAGGGACTCTCAGCGAGCAGTACTTC. Its translation: CASSYSMGTGTLSEQYF.

Many counts were recorded for this clone. The chain couples TRBV19 to TRBJ1-1; D is possibly TRBD1 (5 bases). This CDR3 region has 13 residues. The V end was cut by 8 bases, the J end by 1 base, with 11 bases between. CDR1 and CDR2 from the germline V gene are LNHDA and SQIVND (reference sequence). The CDR3 bases are TGTGCCAGTCGGCAGGGAGCGAACACTGAAGCTTTCTTT. It is translated as CASRQGANTEAFF.

The chain recombines TRBV10-3 with TRBJ2-7, with 9 positions matching TRBD2. V lost 6 bases and J lost 9; bases outside the gene matches: 18. CDR3 length: 16 residues. CDR1 ENHRY and CDR2 SYGVKD come from the germline V gene. DNA for the CDR3: TGTGCCATCAGCCCGGCAGGGCGGGAGGGCCCCTTATTGCAGTACGTC. This gives the protein CAISPAGREGPLLQYV.

This chain uses TRBV18 with TRBJ1-2; perhaps TRBD1 as D (6 bases). In germline, CDR1 is KGHSH, CDR2 LQKENI. Trimming cost V 2 bases and J 8 bases, with 12 bases left between them. This CDR3 spans 13 amino acids. The CDR3 spells CASSPESGVGYTF. As DNA, the CDR3 is TGTGCCAGCTCACCAGAATCAGGGGTCGGCTACACCTTC.